The sample holds many counts of the clone carrying this T cell receptor beta chain. The antigen is unknown. The record originates from a study of early T cells in non-severe SARS-CoV-2 infection. Study as a whole: From unsorted whole blood, bulk RNA was sequenced, and the chains remained unpaired. Findings of the study overall: VDJdb matching, biased toward anti-spike CD8 responses, missed private and CD4 specificities.

Individual cDNA molecules each received unique molecular identifiers attached to them. TCRdb called the 5' RACE reads again in MiXCR, with one record for every CDR3 protein. The table has more than 20,000 distinct CDR3 sequences, about 4.5% seen once. There are 19 residues in the CDR3. The specimen sequenced was whole blood. The source is an adult who was a healthcare worker with PCR-confirmed SARS-CoV-2 infection or an uninfected control (not recorded which). The genes are TRBV21-1 and TRBJ1-5; no check of the table's D call, TRBD1, against the DNA was made. TRBV21-1 is shown as a pseudogene. This chain's CDR3 is CASSKGPGGQGGVAQPQHF. In DNA, the CDR3 is TGTGCCAGCAGCAAAGGACCAGGCGGACAGGGGGGCGTAGCTCAGCCCCAGCATTTT.